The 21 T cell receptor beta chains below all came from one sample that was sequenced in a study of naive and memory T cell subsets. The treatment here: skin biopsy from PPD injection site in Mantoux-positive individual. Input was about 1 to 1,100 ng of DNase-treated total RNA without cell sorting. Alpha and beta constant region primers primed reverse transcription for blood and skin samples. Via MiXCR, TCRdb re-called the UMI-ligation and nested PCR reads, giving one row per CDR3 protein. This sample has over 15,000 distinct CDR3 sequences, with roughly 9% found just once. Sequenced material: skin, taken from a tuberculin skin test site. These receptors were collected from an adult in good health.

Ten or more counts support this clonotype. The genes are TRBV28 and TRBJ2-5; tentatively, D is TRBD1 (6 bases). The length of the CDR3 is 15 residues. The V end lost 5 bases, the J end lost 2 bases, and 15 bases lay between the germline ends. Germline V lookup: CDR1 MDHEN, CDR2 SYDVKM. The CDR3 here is CASSPGTNWQETQYF. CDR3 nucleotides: TGTGCCAGCAGTCCCGGGACAAACTGGCAAGAGACCCAGTACTTC.

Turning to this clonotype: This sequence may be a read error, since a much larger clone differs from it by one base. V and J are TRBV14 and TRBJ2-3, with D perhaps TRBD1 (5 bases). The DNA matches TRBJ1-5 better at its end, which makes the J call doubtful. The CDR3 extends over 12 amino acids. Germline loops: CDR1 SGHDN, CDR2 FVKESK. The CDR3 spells CASSRLGDTQHF. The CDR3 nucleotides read TGTGCCAGCAGCCGGCTGGGGGATACGCAGCATTTT.

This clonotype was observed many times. CDR3 residues: CASSLTGLLTVYEQYF. CDR3 nucleotides: TGTGCCAGCAGTTTAACGGGGCTACTGACGGTCTACGAGCAGTACTTC. The V and J genes are TRBV27 and TRBJ2-7; D tentatively fits TRBD1 or TRBD2 (5 bases each). The germline gives CDR1 MNHEY, CDR2 SMNVEV (reference sequence). The CDR3 is 16 residues long. V was cut by 2 bases and J by 3 bases, with 17 bases left in between.

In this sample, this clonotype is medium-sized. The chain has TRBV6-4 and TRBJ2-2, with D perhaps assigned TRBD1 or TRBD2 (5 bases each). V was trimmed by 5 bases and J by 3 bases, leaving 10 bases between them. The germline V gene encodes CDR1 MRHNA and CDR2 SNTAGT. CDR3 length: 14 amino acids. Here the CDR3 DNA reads TGTGCCAGCAGTTCCGGGACCGACACCGGGGAGCTGTTTTTT. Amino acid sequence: CASSSGTDTGELFF.

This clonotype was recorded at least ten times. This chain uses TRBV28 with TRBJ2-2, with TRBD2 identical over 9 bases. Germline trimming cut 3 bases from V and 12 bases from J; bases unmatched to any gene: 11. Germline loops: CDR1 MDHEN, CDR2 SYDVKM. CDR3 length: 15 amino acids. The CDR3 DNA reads TGTGCCAGCAGTTTCCCGGGACTAGCTTATCGCAAGCTGTTTTTT. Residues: CASSFPGLAYRKLFF.

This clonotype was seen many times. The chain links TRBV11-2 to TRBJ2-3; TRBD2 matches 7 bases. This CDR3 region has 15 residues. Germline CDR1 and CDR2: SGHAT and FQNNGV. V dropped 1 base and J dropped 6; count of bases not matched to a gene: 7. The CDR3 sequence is CASSLVTRDYDTQYF. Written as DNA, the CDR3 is TGTGCCAGCAGCTTAGTCACCAGGGACTATGATACGCAGTATTTT.

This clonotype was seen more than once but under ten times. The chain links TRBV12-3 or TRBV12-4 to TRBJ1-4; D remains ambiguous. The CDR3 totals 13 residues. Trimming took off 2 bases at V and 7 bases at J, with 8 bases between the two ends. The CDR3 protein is CASSLWPAEKLFF. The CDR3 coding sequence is TGTGCCAGCAGTTTATGGCCCGCTGAAAAACTGTTTTTT.

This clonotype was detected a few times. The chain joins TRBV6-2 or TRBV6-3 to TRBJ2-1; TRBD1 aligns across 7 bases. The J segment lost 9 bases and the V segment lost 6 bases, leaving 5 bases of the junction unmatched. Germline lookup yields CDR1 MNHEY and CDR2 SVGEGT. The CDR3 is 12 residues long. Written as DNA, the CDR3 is TGTGCCAGCAGGAGACAGGGTGGTGAGCAGTTCTTC. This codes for CASRRQGGEQFF.

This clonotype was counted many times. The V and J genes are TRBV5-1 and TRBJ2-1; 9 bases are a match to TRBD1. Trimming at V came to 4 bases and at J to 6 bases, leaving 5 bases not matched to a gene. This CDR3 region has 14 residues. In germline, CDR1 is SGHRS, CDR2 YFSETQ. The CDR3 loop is CASSPGQGSNEQFF. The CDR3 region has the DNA TGCGCCAGCAGCCCGGGACAGGGTAGCAATGAGCAGTTCTTC.

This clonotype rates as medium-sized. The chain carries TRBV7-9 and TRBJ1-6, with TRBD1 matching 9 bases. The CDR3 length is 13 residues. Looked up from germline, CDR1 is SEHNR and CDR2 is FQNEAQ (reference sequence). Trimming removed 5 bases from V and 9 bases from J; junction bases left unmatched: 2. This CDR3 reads CASSTGGGSPLHF. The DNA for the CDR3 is TGTGCCAGCAGCACAGGGGGCGGTTCACCCCTCCACTTT.

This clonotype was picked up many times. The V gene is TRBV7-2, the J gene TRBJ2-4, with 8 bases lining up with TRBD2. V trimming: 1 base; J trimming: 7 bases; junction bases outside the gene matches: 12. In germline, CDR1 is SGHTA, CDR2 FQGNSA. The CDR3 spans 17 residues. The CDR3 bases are TGTGCCAGCAGCTTAGTCACGGGGGGGACGTTTAGGAACATTCAGTACTTC. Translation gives CASSLVTGGTFRNIQYF. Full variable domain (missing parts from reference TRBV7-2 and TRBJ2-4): GAGVSQSPSNKVTEKGKDVELRCDPISGHTALYWYRQSLGQGLEFLIYFQGNSAPDKSGLPSDRFSAERTGGSVSTLTIQRTQQEDSAVYLCASSLVTGGTFRNIQYFGAGTRLSVL.

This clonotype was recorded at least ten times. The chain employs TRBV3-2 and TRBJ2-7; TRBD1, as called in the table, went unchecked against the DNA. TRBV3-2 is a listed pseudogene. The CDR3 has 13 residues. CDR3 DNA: TGTGCCAGCAGCCAATCAGGGGACTACGAGCAGTACTTC. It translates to CASSQSGDYEQYF.

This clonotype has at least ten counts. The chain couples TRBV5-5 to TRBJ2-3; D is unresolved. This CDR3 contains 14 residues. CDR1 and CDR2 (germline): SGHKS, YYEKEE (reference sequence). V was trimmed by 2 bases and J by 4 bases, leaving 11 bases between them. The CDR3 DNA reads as TGTGCCAGCAGCTTAGCCCTAACGGCAGATACGCAGTATTTT. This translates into CASSLALTADTQYF.

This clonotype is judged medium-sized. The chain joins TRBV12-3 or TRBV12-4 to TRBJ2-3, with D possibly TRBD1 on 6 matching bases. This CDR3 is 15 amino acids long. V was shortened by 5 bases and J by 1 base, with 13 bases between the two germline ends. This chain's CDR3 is CASSIEGVGTDTQYF. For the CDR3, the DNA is TGTGCCAGCAGTATTGAGGGGGTTGGCACAGATACGCAGTATTTT.

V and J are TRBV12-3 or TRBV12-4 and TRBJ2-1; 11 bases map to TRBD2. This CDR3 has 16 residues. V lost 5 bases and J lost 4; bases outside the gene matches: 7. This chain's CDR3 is CASSRGGLAVYNEQFF. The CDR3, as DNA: TGTGCCAGCAGTAGGGGGGGACTAGCGGTTTACAATGAGCAGTTCTTC.

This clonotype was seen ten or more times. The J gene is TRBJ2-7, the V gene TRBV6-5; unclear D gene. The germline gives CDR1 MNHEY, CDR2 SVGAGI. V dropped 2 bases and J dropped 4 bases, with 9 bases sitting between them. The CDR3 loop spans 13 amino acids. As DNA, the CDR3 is TGTGCCAGCAGTTACGGGTGTAATTACGAGCAGTACTTC. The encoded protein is CASSYGCNYEQYF.

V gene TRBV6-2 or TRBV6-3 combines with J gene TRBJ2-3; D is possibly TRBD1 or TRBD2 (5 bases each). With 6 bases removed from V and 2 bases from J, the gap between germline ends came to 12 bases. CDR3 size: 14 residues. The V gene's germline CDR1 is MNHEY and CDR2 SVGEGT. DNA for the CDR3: TGTGCCAGCAGGCTTTGGGGGTTCACAGATACGCAGTATTTT. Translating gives CASRLWGFTDTQYF.

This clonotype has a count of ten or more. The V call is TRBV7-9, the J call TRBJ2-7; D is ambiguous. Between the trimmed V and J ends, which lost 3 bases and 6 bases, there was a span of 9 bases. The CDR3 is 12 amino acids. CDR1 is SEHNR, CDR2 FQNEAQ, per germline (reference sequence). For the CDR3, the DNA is TGTGCCAGCAGCTTCCAGGCTCGCGAGCAGTACTTC. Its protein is CASSFQAREQYF.

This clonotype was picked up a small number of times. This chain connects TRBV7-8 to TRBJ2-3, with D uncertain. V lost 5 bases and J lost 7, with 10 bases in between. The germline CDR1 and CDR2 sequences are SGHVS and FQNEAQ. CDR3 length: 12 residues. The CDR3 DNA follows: TGTGCCAGCAGCCCCGCAATGAATACGCAGTATTTT. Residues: CASSPAMNTQYF.

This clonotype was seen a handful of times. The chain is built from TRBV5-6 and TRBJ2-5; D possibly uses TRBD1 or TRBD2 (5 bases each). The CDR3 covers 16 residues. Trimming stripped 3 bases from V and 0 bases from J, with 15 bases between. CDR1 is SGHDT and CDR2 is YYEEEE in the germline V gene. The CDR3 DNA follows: TGTGCCAGCAGCTCCCGAGGGGAATCCTACCAAGAGACCCAGTACTTC. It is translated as CASSSRGESYQETQYF.

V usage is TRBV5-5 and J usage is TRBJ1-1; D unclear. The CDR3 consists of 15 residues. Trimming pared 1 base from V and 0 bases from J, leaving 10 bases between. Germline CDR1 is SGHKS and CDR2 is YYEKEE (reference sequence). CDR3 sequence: CASSLYMSMNTEAFF. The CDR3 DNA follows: TGTGCCAGCAGCTTGTATATGAGCATGAACACTGAAGCTTTCTTT.